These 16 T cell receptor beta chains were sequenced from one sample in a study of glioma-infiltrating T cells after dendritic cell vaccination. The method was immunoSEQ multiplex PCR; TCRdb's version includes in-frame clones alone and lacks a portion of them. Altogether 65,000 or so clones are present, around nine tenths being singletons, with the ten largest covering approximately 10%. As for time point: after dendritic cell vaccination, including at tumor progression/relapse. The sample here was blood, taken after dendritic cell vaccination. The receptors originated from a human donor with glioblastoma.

DNA for the CDR3: TGTGCCAGCAGTGACTCTGGACTAGCGGGGAACTACAATGAGCAGTTCTTC. It is translated as CASSDSGLAGNYNEQFF. This rearrangement joins TRBV27 to TRBJ2-1, with TRBD2 identical over 12 bases. With 5 bases clipped from V and 3 bases from J, the junction kept 8 bases outside the gene matches. CDR3 length equals 17 residues. Germline assignment: CDR1 MNHEY and CDR2 SMNVEV (reference sequence).

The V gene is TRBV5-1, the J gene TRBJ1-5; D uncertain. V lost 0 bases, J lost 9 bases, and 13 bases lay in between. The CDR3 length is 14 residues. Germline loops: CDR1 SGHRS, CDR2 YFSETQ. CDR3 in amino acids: CASSLGVGERPQHF. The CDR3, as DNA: TGCGCCAGCAGCTTGGGGGTGGGAGAGCGGCCCCAGCATTTT.

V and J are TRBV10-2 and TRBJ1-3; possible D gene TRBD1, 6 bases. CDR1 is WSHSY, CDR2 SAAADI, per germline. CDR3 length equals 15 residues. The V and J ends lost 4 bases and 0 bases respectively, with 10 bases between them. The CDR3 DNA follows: TGCGCCAGCAGTGTCGGGGACATCTCTGGAAACACCATATATTTT. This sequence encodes CASSVGDISGNTIYF.

In nucleotides, the CDR3 is TGCAGCGTTCGGACAGGGGGCTGGTATGGCTACACCTTC. It is translated as CSVRTGGWYGYTF. The J gene is TRBJ1-2, the V gene TRBV29-1; 11 positions match TRBD1. This CDR3 comprises 13 residues. Losses at the gene ends were 5 bases for V and 5 bases for J; bases not matched to a gene: 4. Germline CDR1 reads SQVTM; CDR2 reads ANQGSEA.

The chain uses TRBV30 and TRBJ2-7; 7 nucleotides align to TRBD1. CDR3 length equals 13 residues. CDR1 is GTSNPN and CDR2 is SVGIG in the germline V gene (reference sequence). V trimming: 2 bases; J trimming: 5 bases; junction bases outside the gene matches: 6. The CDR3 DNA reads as TGTGCCTGGAGTTCGGGACAGAACGACGAGCAGTACTTC. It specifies CAWSSGQNDEQYF.

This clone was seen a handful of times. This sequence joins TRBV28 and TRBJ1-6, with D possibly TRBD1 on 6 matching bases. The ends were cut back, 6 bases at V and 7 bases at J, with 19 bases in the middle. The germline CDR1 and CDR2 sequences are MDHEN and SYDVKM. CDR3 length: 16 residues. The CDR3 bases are TGTGCCAGCAGCCCCAGGACCGACAGGAGGAATTCACCCCTCCACTTT. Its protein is CASSPRTDRRNSPLHF.

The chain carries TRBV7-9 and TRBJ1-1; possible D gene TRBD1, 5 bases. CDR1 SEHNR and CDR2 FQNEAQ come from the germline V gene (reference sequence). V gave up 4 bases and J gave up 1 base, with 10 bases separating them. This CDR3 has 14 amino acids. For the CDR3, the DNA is TGTGCCAGCAGCTCCCGGACACCGAACACTGAAGCTTTCTTT. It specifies CASSSRTPNTEAFF.

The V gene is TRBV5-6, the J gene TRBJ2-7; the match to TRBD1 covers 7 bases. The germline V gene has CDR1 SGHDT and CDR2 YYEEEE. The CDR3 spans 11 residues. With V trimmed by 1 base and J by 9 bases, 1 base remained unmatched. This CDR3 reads CASSLRGRQYF. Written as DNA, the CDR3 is TGTGCCAGCAGCTTGAGGGGGCGGCAGTACTTC.

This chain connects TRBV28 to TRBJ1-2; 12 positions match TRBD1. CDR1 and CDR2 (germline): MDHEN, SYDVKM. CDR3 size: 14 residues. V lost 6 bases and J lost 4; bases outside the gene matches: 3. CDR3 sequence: CASRGTGGVYGYTF. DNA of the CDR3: TGTGCCAGCAGGGGGACAGGGGGCGTCTATGGCTACACCTTC.

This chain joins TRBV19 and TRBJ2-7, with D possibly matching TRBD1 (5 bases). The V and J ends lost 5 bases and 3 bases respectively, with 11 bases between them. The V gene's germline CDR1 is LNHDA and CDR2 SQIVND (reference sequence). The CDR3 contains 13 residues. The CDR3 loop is CASSEGVGYEQYF. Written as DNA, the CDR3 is TGTGCCAGTAGTGAAGGGGTTGGCTACGAGCAGTACTTC.

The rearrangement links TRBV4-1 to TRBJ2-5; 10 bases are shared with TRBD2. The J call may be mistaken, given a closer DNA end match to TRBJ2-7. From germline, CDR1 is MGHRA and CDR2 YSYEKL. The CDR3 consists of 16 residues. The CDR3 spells CASSQPRLAGADEQYF. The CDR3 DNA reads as TGCGCCAGCAGCCAGCCCAGGCTAGCGGGGGCTGACGAGCAGTACTTC.

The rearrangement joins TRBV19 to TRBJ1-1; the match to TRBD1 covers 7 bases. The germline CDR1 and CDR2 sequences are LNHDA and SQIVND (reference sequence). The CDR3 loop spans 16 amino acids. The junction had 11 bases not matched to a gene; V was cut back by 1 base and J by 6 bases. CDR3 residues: CASSIVSTGASAEAFF. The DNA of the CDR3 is TGTGCCAGTAGTATAGTATCTACAGGGGCGAGCGCTGAAGCTTTCTTT.

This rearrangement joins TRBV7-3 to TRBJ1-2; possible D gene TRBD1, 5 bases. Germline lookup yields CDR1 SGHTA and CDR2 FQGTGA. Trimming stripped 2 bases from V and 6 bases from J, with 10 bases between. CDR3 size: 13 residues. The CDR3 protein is CASSLGGRDGYTF. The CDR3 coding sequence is TGTGCCAGCAGCTTAGGGGGGAGGGATGGCTACACCTTC. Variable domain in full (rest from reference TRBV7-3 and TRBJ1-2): GAGVSQTPSNKVTEKGKYVELRCDPISGHTALYWYRQSLGQGPEFLIYFQGTGAADDSGLPNDRFFAVRPEGSVSTLKIQRTERGDSAVYLCASSLGGRDGYTFGSGTRLTVV.

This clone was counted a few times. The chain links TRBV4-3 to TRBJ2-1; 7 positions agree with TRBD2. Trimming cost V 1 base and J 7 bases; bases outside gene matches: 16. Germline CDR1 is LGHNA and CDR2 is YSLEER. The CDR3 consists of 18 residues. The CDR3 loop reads CASSQARVISGIKNEQFF. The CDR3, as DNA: TGCGCCAGCAGCCAAGCCCGGGTGATAAGCGGGATTAAGAATGAGCAGTTCTTC.

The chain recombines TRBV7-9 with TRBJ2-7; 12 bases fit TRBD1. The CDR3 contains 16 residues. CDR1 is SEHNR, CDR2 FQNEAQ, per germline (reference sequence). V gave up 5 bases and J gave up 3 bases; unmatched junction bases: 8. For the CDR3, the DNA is TGTGCCAGCAGCGGTAAGGGACAGGGGGCTTTCTACGAGCAGTACTTC. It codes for CASSGKGQGAFYEQYF.

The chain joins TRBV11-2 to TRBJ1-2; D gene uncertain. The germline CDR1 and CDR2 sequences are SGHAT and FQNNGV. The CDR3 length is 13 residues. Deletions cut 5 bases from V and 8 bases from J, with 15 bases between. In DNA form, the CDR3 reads TGTGCCAGCAGCCAGACCTCCCTCGGGGGCTACACCTTC. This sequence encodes CASSQTSLGGYTF. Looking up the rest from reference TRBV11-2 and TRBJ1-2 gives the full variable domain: EAGVAQSPRYKIIEKRQSVAFWCNPISGHATLYWYQQILGQGPKLLIQFQNNGVVDDSQLPKDRFSAERLKGVDSTLKIQPAKLEDSAVYLCASSQTSLGGYTFGSGTRLTVV.